This TCR beta chain came from a study of radiotherapy plus CTLA-4 blockade in lung cancer. Study findings and constraints: Radiotherapy with ipilimumab was followed by blood expansion of tumor-derived clones.

TCRdb's table, derived via immunoSEQ multiplex PCR, lists solely in-frame clones and lacks some. The sample has some 90,000 clones; approximately 84% are singletons. Notes on this clone: Its antigen is as yet unknown.

This clonotype was sampled from a human donor with non-small cell lung cancer who had a partial response to radiotherapy plus ipilimumab. Sample: peripheral blood, taken from a patient treated with radiotherapy plus ipilimumab.

CDR3 sequence reads: CASRPGEGNQPQHF. CDR3 nucleotide sequence: TGTGCCAGTCGGCCAGGGGAAGGGAATCAGCCCCAGCATTTT. The chain links TRBV27 to TRBJ1-5, with TRBD1 as a possible D gene (6 bases). The CDR3 is 14 amino acids. Trimming removed 9 bases at V and 4 bases at J, with 16 bases between. Per germline, CDR1 MNHEY and CDR2 SMNVEV (reference sequence).